These T cell receptor beta chains were read from a single sample in a study of T cells in localized non-small cell lung cancer. Produced via immunoSEQ multiplex PCR; TCRdb's table is partial and in-frame only. Of fewer than 45,000 clones listed, around 88% were seen once; the top ten hold around 6.4%. The source material was peripheral blood, sampled before any cancer treatment. The receptors here all came from a man aged 35 to 69 with stage I lung adenocarcinoma. Both conserved end residues are part of each CDR3. Each record gives: J gene, V gene, CDR3 protein.

TRBJ2-4,TRBV7-2,CASSLSLGPAKNIQYF
TRBJ1-2,TRBV7-9,CASSLEGIRNYGYTF
TRBJ2-7,TRBV7-2,CASSRGLAFYEQYF
TRBJ2-5,TRBV28,CASNSPPGYQETQYF
TRBJ2-7,TRBV10-1,CASSVRAGPWTYEQYF
TRBJ2-3,TRBV21-1,CASRMVGWAYSSTDTQYF
TRBJ2-1,TRBV5-1,CASRVGDAYNEQFF
TRBJ2-5,TRBV6-5,CASSPLIGSGGTQHF
TRBJ2-1,TRBV28,CASRTRYNEQFF
TRBJ2-3,TRBV7-8,CASRDPRMDTQYF
TRBJ2-1,TRBV19,CASSYSRTSGSFSYNEQFF
TRBJ2-1,TRBV11-2,CASSPDATSYNEQFF
TRBJ2-4,TRBV5-4,CASSPGQGKGNIQYF
TRBJ2-7,TRBV7-9,CAYEESSYEQYF
TRBJ2-1,TRBV11-2,CASSLDPGRLSEQFF
TRBJ1-4,TRBV30,CAWSVGQRNEKLFF
TRBJ1-4,TRBV5-1,CASSLRGSGTNEKLFF
TRBJ2-3,TRBV10-3,CAISESGTSGMIGTDTQYF
TRBJ1-5,TRBV5-1,CASSQGTGSNQPQHF
TRBJ1-3,TRBV27,CASSLGSPDSGNTIYF
TRBJ2-1,TRBV28,CASSPFLSGRPFHNEQFF
TRBJ2-3,TRBV19,CASGVKVADTQYF
TRBJ2-3,TRBV7-9,CASSSSGLAGSRTDTQYF
TRBJ2-5,TRBV4-2,CASSQDPDQETQYF
TRBJ2-1,TRBV19,CASGPAYNEQFF
TRBJ1-1,TRBV5-1,CASSLEPANTEAFF
TRBJ1-1,TRBV18,CASSSGNTEAFF
TRBJ2-7,TRBV7-9,CASTTGYEQYF
TRBJ1-1,TRBV7-8,CASRGAGRAFF
TRBJ2-3,TRBV19,CASRTPVLAEGTDTQYF
TRBJ2-3,TRBV28,CASSPPPTGHPSTDTQYF
TRBJ2-7,TRBV7-2,CASSLASGLASNSYEQYF
TRBJ2-5,TRBV6-1,CASRTDGETQYF
TRBJ1-5,TRBV27,CASSYSLGAHQPQHF